This is a list of T cell receptor beta chains from one sample in a study of blood T cell repertoires in COVID-19. Profiled with immunoSEQ multiplex PCR; TCRdb holds only in-frame clones, not every one. The sample includes 250,000 to 400,000 clones, around 88% of them seen just once. The sequenced sample consisted of peripheral blood. Receptor source: a woman aged 25 to 45 with COVID-19, enrolled during active disease. The CDR3 runs from the conserved cysteine through the conserved F or W. The D gene is left open where the match is weak. Some rows mark clone size as missing; the rest say once, few, many or name a class of expanded clone.

j_call d_call clone_size v_call cdr3_nt cdr3_aa
TRBJ2-3 - - TRBV15 TGTGCCACCAGCAGAGACCCTGGAGGCACTAGCACAGATACGCAGTATTTT CATSRDPGGTSTDTQYF
TRBJ2-2 - once TRBV7-9 TGTGCCAGCAGCTATAGGGGACAAGGAGCCCCCGGGGAGCTGTTTTTT CASSYRGQGAPGELFF
TRBJ1-1 TRBD1 - TRBV4-1 TGCGCCAGCAGCCAGGTGACAGGGGGCACTGAAGCTTTCTTT CASSQVTGGTEAFF
TRBJ2-5 TRBD1 - TRBV7-3 TGTGCCAGCAGCCGATCAACAGGGGGCGAAGAGACCCAGTACTTC CASSRSTGGEETQYF
TRBJ1-1 TRBD1 - TRBV7-9 TGTGCCAGCAGCTCCACGACAGGGTACCCTACTGAAGCTTTCTTT CASSSTTGYPTEAFF
TRBJ1-1 - - TRBV5-1 TGCGCCAGCAGCAGTTCGACGGGAACCACTGAAGCTTTCTTT CASSSSTGTTEAFF
TRBJ1-3 - - TRBV10-3 TGTGCCATCAGTGACAGGGGACGGAACAACACCATATATTTT CAISDRGRNNTIYF
TRBJ2-5 TRBD2 once TRBV20-1 TGCAGTGCTAGTCCCGGGACTAGTGGCCCCGCGGGCCAAGAGACCCAGTACTTC CSASPGTSGPAGQETQYF
TRBJ2-1 TRBD2 - TRBV11-2 TGTGCCAGCAGCTTCCAGCGGGGGGGCCGGGATGAGCAGTTCTTC CASSFQRGGRDEQFF
TRBJ2-2 - - TRBV11-3 TGTGCCAGCAGCTCCTCCAGGGGGGCTAGGAACACCGGGGAGCTGTTTTTT CASSSSRGARNTGELFF
TRBJ1-1 - - TRBV4-3 TGCGCCAGCAGCCGCTCTACCTCCGGGGACACTGAAGCTTTCTTT CASSRSTSGDTEAFF
TRBJ2-7 TRBD1 - TRBV19 TGTGCCACAGGACAGGGGGCAAGCGAGCAGTACTTC CATGQGASEQYF
TRBJ1-1 - - TRBV5-4 TGTGCCAGCAGCCGGACAGTGGGCACTGAAGCTTTCTTT CASSRTVGTEAFF
TRBJ1-1 - - TRBV30 TGTGCCTGGAGGCCACAGGGGAACACTGAAGCTTTCTTT CAWRPQGNTEAFF
TRBJ1-2 TRBD1 - TRBV2 TGTGCCAGCAGGAGGACAGGGGGCGTTAACTATGGCTACACCTTC CASRRTGGVNYGYTF
TRBJ1-1 - once TRBV12-3/TRBV12-4 TGTGCCAGCAGAAGACAGGAGAACACTGAAGCTTTCTTT CASRRQENTEAFF
TRBJ2-1 TRBD2 - TRBV27 TGTGCCAGCGGACCGGGAGGTTACAATGAGCAGTTCTTC CASGPGGYNEQFF
TRBJ1-2 - - TRBV4-1 TGCGCCAGCAGCCAAGGCCCCAGGACAGCCCCCCATGGCTACACCTTC CASSQGPRTAPHGYTF
TRBJ1-5 - - TRBV28 TGTGCCAGCAGGGACACGAGCAATCAGCCCCAGCATTTT CASRDTSNQPQHF
TRBJ1-6 TRBD1 - TRBV10-3 TGTGCCGTGAGACAGGGCCCGAATTCACCCCTCCACTTT CAVRQGPNSPLHF
TRBJ1-2 - few TRBV7-9 TGTGCCAGCAGCCTACCCATAAGAGGAAAAGACTATGGCTACACCTTC CASSLPIRGKDYGYTF
TRBJ2-2 - once TRBV5-1 TGCGCCAGCAGGAAGAAAGGAGGTGACACCGGGGAGCTGTTTTTT CASRKKGGDTGELFF
TRBJ1-6 - - TRBV3-1/TRBV3-2 TGTGCCAGCAGCCAATTGGACTTATATTCACCCCTCCACTTT CASSQLDLYSPLHF
TRBJ1-5 - - TRBV2 TGTGCCAGCAGCCAGGGAAGGGTCGCTGGCAATCAGCCCCAGCATTTT CASSQGRVAGNQPQHF
TRBJ1-2 TRBD1 - TRBV7-8 TGTGCCAGCAGCTTAGGACAGGGGGCAGGGGGCTACACCTTC CASSLGQGAGGYTF